These T cell receptor beta chains were read from a single sample in a study of T cells in localized non-small cell lung cancer. Clones were read by immunoSEQ multiplex PCR, and TCRdb kept only the in-frame ones, dropping some. The sample includes about 21,000 clones, roughly 84% seen only once; the top ten take 2% to 3%. Specimen: peripheral blood, collected before any cancer treatment. These receptors were obtained from a man between 40 and 75 years old with stage I lung adenocarcinoma. Both conserved end residues are part of each CDR3. A D gene is named only where the DNA matches it firmly. Not every row has a clone size; where given, it reads once, few, many or a size class.

clone_size: -
j_call: TRBJ1-2
v_call: TRBV9
d_call: -
cdr3_aa: CASSVVAGRGYTF
cdr3_nt: TGTGCCAGCAGCGTAGTAGCGGGCAGGGGCTACACCTTC

clone_size: -
j_call: TRBJ2-2
v_call: TRBV5-1
d_call: TRBD1
cdr3_aa: CASSPQGFTGELFF
cdr3_nt: TGCGCCAGCAGTCCACAGGGGTTCACCGGGGAGCTGTTTTTT

clone_size: -
j_call: TRBJ2-5
v_call: TRBV5-1
d_call: -
cdr3_aa: CASSFSRETQYF
cdr3_nt: TGCGCCAGCAGCTTTTCTCGAGAGACCCAGTACTTC

clone_size: -
j_call: TRBJ2-2
v_call: TRBV28
d_call: -
cdr3_aa: CASSLATGYPGELFF
cdr3_nt: TGTGCCAGCAGTTTAGCTACAGGGTACCCCGGGGAGCTGTTTTTT

clone_size: -
j_call: TRBJ2-3
v_call: TRBV28
d_call: -
cdr3_aa: CASSSIQGSSTDTQYF
cdr3_nt: TGTGCCAGCAGTTCAATCCAGGGGTCTAGCACAGATACGCAGTATTTT

clone_size: -
j_call: TRBJ1-6
v_call: TRBV5-5
d_call: -
cdr3_aa: CASSRTNSYNSPLHF
cdr3_nt: TGTGCCAGCAGCCGGACCAACTCCTATAATTCACCCCTCCACTTT

clone_size: -
j_call: TRBJ2-4
v_call: TRBV7-8
d_call: TRBD2
cdr3_aa: CASSPGTSGYIQYF
cdr3_nt: TGTGCCAGCAGCCCGGGGACTAGCGGGTACATTCAGTACTTC

clone_size: -
j_call: TRBJ1-2
v_call: TRBV10-3
d_call: -
cdr3_aa: CAIKPQANYGYTF
cdr3_nt: TGTGCCATCAAACCACAAGCTAACTATGGCTACACCTTC

clone_size: -
j_call: TRBJ1-2
v_call: TRBV19
d_call: -
cdr3_aa: CASSDRGYTF
cdr3_nt: TGTGCCAGTTCGGACAGAGGCTACACCTTC

clone_size: -
j_call: TRBJ1-3
v_call: TRBV6-1
d_call: -
cdr3_aa: CASTLALVSGNTIYF
cdr3_nt: TGTGCCAGCACCCTCGCCCTGGTCTCTGGAAACACCATATATTTT

clone_size: -
j_call: TRBJ1-2
v_call: TRBV6-5
d_call: -
cdr3_aa: CASSAGIWDGYTF
cdr3_nt: TGTGCCAGCAGTGCAGGGATATGGGATGGCTACACCTTC

clone_size: -
j_call: TRBJ1-1
v_call: TRBV5-1
d_call: -
cdr3_aa: CASSAGQLNTEAFF
cdr3_nt: TGCGCCAGCAGCGCGGGGCAGCTGAACACTGAAGCTTTCTTT

clone_size: -
j_call: TRBJ1-5
v_call: TRBV19
d_call: -
cdr3_aa: CASSLYGRPEHF
cdr3_nt: TGTGCCAGTAGTCTCTACGGGCGACCGGAGCATTTT

clone_size: -
j_call: TRBJ1-6
v_call: TRBV7-9
d_call: -
cdr3_aa: CASSLGPPGLSSYNSPLHF
cdr3_nt: TGTGCCAGCAGCTTAGGCCCCCCGGGACTGAGCTCCTATAATTCACCCCTCCACTTT

clone_size: -
j_call: TRBJ2-5
v_call: TRBV4-1
d_call: -
cdr3_aa: CASSQDSIREETQYF
cdr3_nt: TGCGCCAGCAGCCAAGATTCAATCAGGGAGGAGACCCAGTACTTC

clone_size: -
j_call: TRBJ1-3
v_call: TRBV5-6
d_call: -
cdr3_aa: CASSFQQGTGNTIYF
cdr3_nt: TGTGCCAGCAGCTTCCAACAAGGGACTGGAAACACCATATATTTT

clone_size: -
j_call: TRBJ1-1
v_call: TRBV19
d_call: TRBD1
cdr3_aa: CASRNLDRGDWNTEAFF
cdr3_nt: TGTGCCAGTAGAAATCTCGACAGGGGCGATTGGAACACTGAAGCTTTCTTT

clone_size: few
j_call: TRBJ2-7
v_call: TRBV27
d_call: TRBD1
cdr3_aa: CASSFRDRDIPVDEQYF
cdr3_nt: TGTGCCAGCAGTTTTCGGGACAGGGATATCCCTGTTGACGAGCAGTACTTC

clone_size: -
j_call: TRBJ1-2
v_call: TRBV4-1
d_call: -
cdr3_aa: CASSPQGPYYGYTF
cdr3_nt: TGCGCCAGCAGCCCTCAGGGGCCTTACTATGGCTACACCTTC

clone_size: -
j_call: TRBJ1-2
v_call: TRBV28
d_call: -
cdr3_aa: CASRGSTNYGYTF
cdr3_nt: TGTGCCAGCAGGGGGTCTACTAACTATGGCTACACCTTC

clone_size: -
j_call: TRBJ2-5
v_call: TRBV7-7
d_call: -
cdr3_aa: CASSPRTGREIQYF
cdr3_nt: TGTGCCAGCAGCCCGCGGACAGGACGGGAGATCCAGTACTTC

clone_size: -
j_call: TRBJ2-7
v_call: TRBV28
d_call: TRBD2
cdr3_aa: CASSSGTSGIYEQYF
cdr3_nt: TGTGCCAGCAGTAGCGGGACTAGCGGTATCTACGAGCAGTACTTC

clone_size: few
j_call: TRBJ2-1
v_call: TRBV6-6
d_call: -
cdr3_aa: CASSTPGRQQFF
cdr3_nt: TGTGCCAGCAGTACCCCGGGACGGCAGCAGTTCTTC

clone_size: -
j_call: TRBJ2-1
v_call: TRBV4-3
d_call: -
cdr3_aa: CASSQEGGLYNEQFF
cdr3_nt: TGCGCCAGCAGCCAAGAGGGGGGGCTGTACAATGAGCAGTTCTTC

clone_size: once
j_call: TRBJ1-6
v_call: TRBV27
d_call: -
cdr3_aa: CASSLPRIDSPLHF
cdr3_nt: TGTGCCAGCAGTTTACCCCGCATAGATTCACCCCTCCACTTT

clone_size: -
j_call: TRBJ1-3
v_call: TRBV10-3
d_call: -
cdr3_aa: CASRSPPGTSGLNTIYF
cdr3_nt: TGTGCCTCCCGAAGTCCCCCCGGTACTTCCGGGTTAAACACCATATATTTT

clone_size: few
j_call: TRBJ2-5
v_call: TRBV7-9
d_call: -
cdr3_aa: CASSLAMETQYF
cdr3_nt: TGTGCCAGCAGCTTAGCGATGGAGACCCAGTACTTC

clone_size: -
j_call: TRBJ2-7
v_call: TRBV2
d_call: -
cdr3_aa: CASSTRAGLGEQYF
cdr3_nt: TGTGCCAGCAGCACAAGGGCGGGATTGGGCGAGCAGTACTTC

clone_size: -
j_call: TRBJ2-5
v_call: TRBV7-8
d_call: -
cdr3_aa: CASSTGTLVQETQYF
cdr3_nt: TGTGCCAGCAGCACAGGGACCTTAGTCCAAGAGACCCAGTACTTC

clone_size: -
j_call: TRBJ2-7
v_call: TRBV2
d_call: -
cdr3_aa: CASSEGTYEQYF
cdr3_nt: TGTGCCAGCAGTGAGGGTACCTACGAGCAGTACTTC

clone_size: -
j_call: TRBJ1-5
v_call: TRBV19
d_call: -
cdr3_aa: CASSPQGRRPEPQHF
cdr3_nt: TGTGCCAGTAGCCCACAGGGAAGGCGACCGGAGCCCCAGCATTTT

clone_size: -
j_call: TRBJ2-1
v_call: TRBV13
d_call: TRBD1
cdr3_aa: CASSPPRGFRKFF
cdr3_nt: TGTGCCAGCAGCCCTCCCAGGGGGTTCAGGAAGTTCTTC

clone_size: -
j_call: TRBJ2-7
v_call: TRBV5-5
d_call: -
cdr3_aa: CASSSDPGSYEQYF
cdr3_nt: TGTGCCAGCAGCTCCGACCCCGGCTCCTACGAGCAGTACTTC

clone_size: -
j_call: TRBJ1-5
v_call: TRBV7-6
d_call: -
cdr3_aa: CASSRGAERGQPQHF
cdr3_nt: TGTGCCAGCAGCAGGGGCGCGGAGCGAGGCCAGCCCCAGCATTTT

clone_size: -
j_call: TRBJ1-6
v_call: TRBV5-6
d_call: -
cdr3_aa: CASSEVTGSNSPLHF
cdr3_nt: TGTGCCAGCAGCGAAGTTACAGGGTCGAACTCACCCCTCCACTTT

clone_size: -
j_call: TRBJ2-1
v_call: TRBV4-2
d_call: -
cdr3_aa: CASSQDPTKTSYNEQFF
cdr3_nt: TGTGCCAGCAGCCAGGACCCTACAAAAACTTCCTACAATGAGCAGTTCTTC

clone_size: -
j_call: TRBJ2-2
v_call: TRBV10-1
d_call: -
cdr3_aa: CASSESGGFGTGELFF
cdr3_nt: TGCGCCAGCAGTGAGTCGGGTGGATTCGGCACCGGGGAGCTGTTTTTT

clone_size: -
j_call: TRBJ2-5
v_call: TRBV5-1
d_call: -
cdr3_aa: CASSEGGGAETQYF
cdr3_nt: TGCGCCAGCAGCGAGGGGGGCGGGGCAGAGACCCAGTACTTC

clone_size: -
j_call: TRBJ2-1
v_call: TRBV4-3
d_call: -
cdr3_aa: CASSPERGSAQFF
cdr3_nt: TGCGCCAGCAGCCCGGAACGAGGGAGTGCGCAGTTCTTC

clone_size: -
j_call: TRBJ2-3
v_call: TRBV4-2
d_call: TRBD2
cdr3_aa: CASSRFESAGRLTRGTSDTQYF
cdr3_nt: TGTGCCAGCAGCCGTTTCGAATCAGCGGGAAGGTTGACCCGGGGGACGTCGGATACGCAGTATTTT

clone_size: -
j_call: TRBJ2-1
v_call: TRBV28
d_call: -
cdr3_aa: CASYGSEHNEQFF
cdr3_nt: TGTGCCAGCTACGGGTCAGAACACAATGAGCAGTTCTTC

clone_size: -
j_call: TRBJ1-2
v_call: TRBV11-2
d_call: -
cdr3_aa: CASSLGGLGYTF
cdr3_nt: TGTGCCAGCAGCTTAGGAGGGTTGGGCTACACCTTC

clone_size: -
j_call: TRBJ2-7
v_call: TRBV4-2
d_call: TRBD1
cdr3_aa: CASSQDRGLSYEQYF
cdr3_nt: TGTGCCAGCAGCCAAGACAGGGGGCTCTCATACGAGCAGTACTTC

clone_size: -
j_call: TRBJ2-1
v_call: TRBV7-2
d_call: -
cdr3_aa: CASSLDTGSYNEQFF
cdr3_nt: TGTGCCAGCAGCTTAGATACGGGTTCCTACAATGAGCAGTTCTTC

clone_size: -
j_call: TRBJ1-6
v_call: TRBV7-2
d_call: -
cdr3_aa: CASSYRAQPYSPLHF
cdr3_nt: TGTGCCAGCAGCTACCGGGCCCAACCTTATTCACCCCTCCACTTT

clone_size: -
j_call: TRBJ2-7
v_call: TRBV28
d_call: TRBD2
cdr3_aa: CASRLAGLNYEQYF
cdr3_nt: TGTGCCAGCAGGCTAGCGGGATTAAACTACGAGCAGTACTTC

clone_size: -
j_call: TRBJ2-7
v_call: TRBV5-4
d_call: TRBD2
cdr3_aa: CASSSKRGSSYEQYF
cdr3_nt: TGTGCCAGCAGCTCCAAGCGGGGGAGCTCCTACGAGCAGTACTTC

clone_size: -
j_call: TRBJ1-5
v_call: TRBV10-3
d_call: -
cdr3_aa: CAISEGVGQPQHF
cdr3_nt: TGTGCCATCAGTGAGGGGGTCGGTCAGCCCCAGCATTTT

clone_size: few
j_call: TRBJ2-1
v_call: TRBV6-4
d_call: -
cdr3_aa: CASSDSWDTIGEQFF
cdr3_nt: TGTGCCAGCAGTGACTCCTGGGACACTATAGGTGAGCAGTTCTTC

clone_size: -
j_call: TRBJ2-3
v_call: TRBV19
d_call: TRBD2
cdr3_aa: CASSILAGPTDTQYF
cdr3_nt: TGTGCCAGTAGTATCCTAGCGGGACCCACGGATACGCAGTATTTT